A single sample gave rise to the 22 T cell receptor beta chains below, sequenced in a study of glioma-infiltrating T cells listed by TCRdb under 2016. Sequencing relied on an Illumina MiSeq. TCR alpha and beta CDR3 regions were amplified with the iRepertoire nested amplicon-rescue multiplex PCR (arm-PCR) platform from RNA. In-frame beta chains were kept once TCRdb had trimmed the public reads at Q25 with fastp and called clones with MiXCR. Identical CDR3 protein sequences are pooled into one entry, listed with their most common genes and DNA. The sample data list 150,000 to 200,000 distinct CDR3 sequences, and roughly two fifths of these were observed just once. The ten largest clones add up to 4% to 6.5% of the sample. The sequencing input was glioma tissue, nonneoplastic brain tissue, or PBMCs (not recorded which). The receptors here all came from a human donor with low-grade glioma or glioblastoma, undergoing nonglioma brain surgery, or in good health (not recorded which).

This clonotype showed up just a few times. V and J are TRBV14 and TRBJ2-7; a weak D match, TRBD2 (6 bases). CDR1 is SGHDN and CDR2 is FVKESK in the germline V gene. The CDR3 loop spans 15 amino acids. The CDR3 spells CWSDIADKDSYEQYF. The CDR3 bases are TGTTGGTCAGACATAGCGGATAAAGACTCCTACGAGCAGTACTTC.

This clonotype was counted a few times. CDR3 nucleotides: TGTGCCAGCGCCAGGCAGCTTACGGGGGTGGCGGATACGCAGTATTTT. Protein sequence: CASARQLTGVADTQYF. The genes are TRBV28 and TRBJ2-3; perhaps TRBD2 as D (6 bases). Between the trimmed V and J ends, which lost 8 bases and 6 bases, there was a span of 24 bases. From germline, CDR1 is MDHEN and CDR2 SYDVKM. The CDR3 has 16 residues.

Details on this clonotype: A much larger clone differs from this one at a single base, so this may be a read error. The V gene is TRBV3-1, the J gene TRBJ2-7, with D uncertain. Trimming left V 0 bases short and J 7 bases short, with 7 bases between. Germline V gene lookup returns CDR1 LGHDT and CDR2 YNNKEL (reference sequence). This CDR3 has 12 amino acids. In nucleotides, the CDR3 is TGTGCCAGCAGCCAAGATATGAAGGAGCAGTACTTC. Residues: CASSQDMKEQYF.

As to this clonotype: A read error is possible here, since a much larger clone lies one base away. The chain recombines TRBV28 with TRBJ1-4; D unclear. CDR1 is MDHEN, CDR2 SYDVKM, per germline. The CDR3 spans 16 residues. CDR3 region: CACSFGFIGNNEKLFF. The CDR3, as DNA: TGTGCCTGCAGTTTCGGTTTTATCGGTAATAATGAAAAACTGTTTTTT.

Concerning this clonotype itself: This may be a read error: a much more frequent sequence differs by one nucleotide. This sequence joins TRBV7-2 and TRBJ1-1; D unclear. The CDR3 runs to 15 residues. CDR1 is SGHTA and CDR2 is FQGNSA in the germline V gene. Deletions cut 5 bases from V and 0 bases from J, with 13 bases between. CDR3 coding DNA: TGTGCCAGCAGCCCCGTTGGGTGTATGAACACTGAAGCTTTCTTT. This codes for CASSPVGCMNTEAFF.

This clonotype was picked up many times. This chain joins TRBV10-3 and TRBJ1-2; perhaps TRBD1 as D (5 bases). The V gene lost 0 bases and the J gene lost 3 bases, with 5 bases spanning the gap. Germline V gives CDR1 ENHRY, CDR2 SYGVKD. This CDR3 has 13 residues. CDR3: CAISESGDYGYTF. The CDR3 bases are TGTGCCATCAGTGAGTCGGGGGACTATGGCTACACCTTC.

This clonotype occurred many times. J is TRBJ1-5 and V is TRBV2; maybe TRBD1 (6 bases). Trimming took 5 bases from V and 7 from J, leaving 12 bases between them. This CDR3 comprises 13 residues. Germline V gene data show CDR1 as SNHLY and CDR2 as FYNNEI. The CDR3 DNA reads as TGTGCCAGCAGTCAGGGGCGAGGACAGCCCCAGCATTTT. As protein: CASSQGRGQPQHF. Combining the CDR3 with reference TRBV2 and TRBJ1-5 gives the whole variable domain EPEVTQTPSHQVTQMGQEVILRCVPISNHLYFYWYRQILGQKVEFLVSFYNNEISEKSEIFDDQFSVERPDGSNFTLKIRSTKLEDSAMYFCASSQGRGQPQHFGDGTRLSIL.

In this sample, this clonotype turned up a few times. This clone may be a read error of a much larger clone one base away. CDR3 loop: CARSSQPGPLEQFF. The CDR3 DNA follows: TGTGCCAGAAGTTCCCAGCCCGGGCCCCTGGAGCAGTTCTTC. The rearrangement uses TRBV27 and TRBJ2-1; no definite D call. Germline loops: CDR1 MNHEY, CDR2 SMNVEV (reference sequence). The CDR3 has 14 residues.

About this clonotype itself: A read error may be the cause here, since a much bigger clone is one base away. V usage is TRBV28 and J usage is TRBJ2-1; 10 nucleotides match TRBD2. Germline CDR1 is MDHEN and CDR2 is SYDVKM. The CDR3 consists of 16 residues. Trimming at V came to 5 bases and at J to 2 bases, leaving 6 bases not matched to a gene. This CDR3 is CASSILLAGAYNEQFF. The DNA of the CDR3 is TGTGCCAGCAGTATACTCCTAGCGGGAGCCTACAATGAGCAGTTCTTC.

The chain couples TRBV10-1 to TRBJ2-5; 7 positions agree with TRBD2. The ends lost 5 bases at V and 1 base at J; junction bases unmatched: 7. This CDR3 is built from 15 residues. Germline V gene lookup returns CDR1 WNHNN and CDR2 SYGVQD (reference sequence). This CDR3 reads CASSRVAGAQETQYF. In nucleotides, the CDR3 is TGCGCCAGCAGTAGGGTCGCGGGAGCCCAAGAGACCCAGTACTTC.

The table lists this clonotype with many counts. The gene calls are TRBV2 and TRBJ1-2, with 7 bases matching TRBD1. The germline V gene encodes CDR1 SNHLY and CDR2 FYNNEI. V lost 2 bases, J lost 4 bases, and 10 bases stayed unmatched. The CDR3 contains 16 residues. DNA of the CDR3: TGTGCCAGCAGTGAACGGGCCGACAGGGAGGCCTATGGCTACACCTTC. Amino acids: CASSERADREAYGYTF.

This clonotype was found many times. This chain links TRBV6-6 with TRBJ2-7, with 7 positions matching TRBD2. The length of the CDR3 is 13 residues. Trimming took 2 bases from V and 4 from J; bases not matched to a gene: 2. Germline V gives CDR1 MNHNY, CDR2 SVGAGI (reference sequence). CDR3 bases: TGTGCCAGCAGTTACCTAGCGGAATACGAGCAGTACTTC. Its protein is CASSYLAEYEQYF.

The chain couples TRBV20-1 to TRBJ2-3; D possibly matches TRBD1 or TRBD2 (6 bases each). V shed 6 bases and J shed 13 bases, with 26 bases lying between them. The CDR3 totals 14 residues. Looked up from germline, CDR1 is DFQATT and CDR2 is SNEGSKA (reference sequence). CDR3 in amino acids: CSAAGHQNTDTKYF. In DNA form, the CDR3 reads TGCAGTGCCGCGGGACACCAGAACACAGATACAAAGTATTTT.

Worth noting for this clonotype: The junction and the germline gene differ at one end; a read error may be behind it. The gene calls are TRBV29-1 and TRBJ1-1; D is undetermined. CDR3 size: 13 residues. The germline gives CDR1 SQVTM, CDR2 ANQGSEA. As DNA, the CDR3 is TGCAGCTTTGATCCAGAGGAGAACACTGAAGCTTTCTTT. This encodes CSFDPEENTEAFF.

Points on this clonotype: A much larger clone differs by one base, so this may be a read error. This chain joins TRBV4-1 and TRBJ1-4; D unresolved. Germline V lookup: CDR1 MGHRA, CDR2 YSYEKL. This CDR3 spans 14 amino acids. The V end lost 2 bases, the J end lost 2 bases, and 6 bases lay between the germline ends. Here the CDR3 reads CASSQILTNEKLFF. The CDR3 nucleotides read TGCGCCAGCAGCCAAATTTTGACTAATGAAAAACTGTTTTTT.

At least ten counts were recorded for this clonotype. The chain combines TRBV6-6 with TRBJ1-2; D gene uncertain. Trimming pared 2 bases from V and 1 base from J, leaving 14 bases between. CDR1 and CDR2 from the germline V gene are MNHNY and SVGAGI (reference sequence). The CDR3 spans 16 residues. The CDR3 DNA reads TGTGCCAGCAGTTACGTAAAGTCGACGCTTAACTATGGCTACACCTTC. Amino acids: CASSYVKSTLNYGYTF.

Comments on this clonotype: A much larger clonotype is one base distant, so this may be a read error. This chain uses TRBV27 with TRBJ2-7; no clear D gene. Germline V gives CDR1 MNHEY, CDR2 SMNVEV (reference sequence). V was shortened by 3 bases and J by 3 bases, with 12 bases between the two germline ends. The CDR3 consists of 14 residues. This chain's CDR3 is CASSLAFECYEQYF. CDR3 coding DNA: TGTGCCAGCAGTTTGGCCTTTGAGTGCTACGAGCAGTACTTC.

The V gene is TRBV9, the J gene TRBJ2-2; weak D call: TRBD1 (5 bases). V gave up 4 bases and J gave up 3 bases, with 13 bases separating them. The CDR3 runs to 15 residues. CDR1 is SGDLS, CDR2 YYNGEE, per germline. The CDR3: CASSLGPVDTGELFF. CDR3 coding DNA: TGTGCCAGCAGCTTGGGGCCGGTTGACACCGGGGAGCTGTTTTTT.

A remark on this clonotype: A much bigger clone sits one base away, suggesting this may be a read error. This chain connects TRBV20-1 to TRBJ2-7, with D maybe TRBD2 (5 bases). The CDR3 consists of 13 residues. Germline loops: CDR1 DFQATT, CDR2 SNEGSKA (reference sequence). The CDR3 nucleotides read TGCAGTACTAGTATGCTCGGGACCTACGAGCAGTACTTC. Translating it yields CSTSMLGTYEQYF.

This clonotype came up once. The chain uses TRBV12-3 or TRBV12-4 and TRBJ2-1; a weak D match, TRBD1 (6 bases). V was pared by 3 bases and J by 15 bases, with 15 bases between. The CDR3 contains 12 residues. The CDR3 spells CASSLWDTFRFF. Here the CDR3 DNA reads TGTGCCAGCAGTTTGTGGGACACTTTTCGGTTCTTC.

This clonotype was picked up many times. This chain joins TRBV19 and TRBJ2-5; D might be TRBD1 (5 bases). V was shortened by 9 bases and J by 1 base, with 12 bases between the two germline ends. CDR1 is LNHDA, CDR2 SQIVND, per germline (reference sequence). This CDR3 has 13 amino acids. The CDR3 coding sequence is TGTGCCAGCAGCTCCAGGGTCCAAGAGACCCAGTACTTC. This gives the protein CASSSRVQETQYF.

This rearrangement joins TRBV7-9 to TRBJ2-7; TRBD2 aligns across 9 bases. Germline V gene lookup returns CDR1 SEHNR and CDR2 FQNEAQ (reference sequence). V was clipped by 4 bases and J by 6 bases; unmatched bases: 7. The CDR3 consists of 14 residues. CDR3 amino acids: CASSSGLALSEQYF. The CDR3 DNA sequence: TGTGCCAGCAGCTCTGGACTAGCGTTGAGCGAGCAGTACTTC.